This entry lists 7 T cell receptor beta chains sequenced from one sample in a study of blood T cell repertoires in COVID-19. This table comes from immunoSEQ multiplex PCR, and its TCRdb copy is limited to in-frame clones, with some not included. The top ten clones hold 0.8% to 0.9% of a sample with about 480,000 clones, roughly 89% of them seen once. Sequenced: peripheral blood. These receptors were collected from a man between 18 and 29 years old with COVID-19, enrolled during active disease.

V usage is TRBV6-5 and J usage is TRBJ2-1, with 7 bases matching TRBD1. Germline CDR1 and CDR2: MNHEY and SVGAGI. Trimming at V came to 6 bases and at J to 3 bases, leaving 8 bases not matched to a gene. The CDR3 totals 15 residues. CDR3 in amino acids: CASRSDRSLYNEQFF. The CDR3 bases are TGTGCCAGCAGATCGGACAGGTCTCTCTACAATGAGCAGTTCTTC.

This chain connects TRBV28 to TRBJ1-2; 8 bases are a match to TRBD1. This CDR3 contains 16 residues. Germline V CDR1 and CDR2: MDHEN, SYDVKM. Losses at the gene ends were 7 bases for V and 8 bases for J; bases not matched to a gene: 18. The CDR3 sequence: CASTLTERTGSNGYTF. DNA for the CDR3: TGTGCCAGCACCCTTACGGAGAGGACAGGGAGCAACGGCTACACCTTC.

The count of this clone is one. V usage is TRBV7-2 and J usage is TRBJ2-1, with a possible D match to TRBD1 (7 bases). Deletions cut 1 base from V and 3 bases from J, with 13 bases between. CDR1 is SGHTA, CDR2 FQGNSA, per germline. This CDR3 contains 16 residues. The CDR3, as DNA: TGTGCCAGCAGCTTAGTCAGGGGGGCCTACTACAATGAGCAGTTCTTC. This translates into CASSLVRGAYYNEQFF. Supplemented by reference TRBV7-2 and TRBJ2-1, the full variable domain reads GAGVSQSPSNKVTEKGKDVELRCDPISGHTALYWYRQSLGQGLEFLIYFQGNSAPDKSGLPSDRFSAERTGGSVSTLTIQRTQQEDSAVYLCASSLVRGAYYNEQFFGPGTRLTVL.

The CDR3 here is CASSPHRDNSGNTIYF. In DNA form, the CDR3 reads TGTGCCAGCTCACCCCACCGGGACAACTCTGGAAACACCATATATTTT. The chain employs TRBV18 and TRBJ1-3; D possibly corresponds to TRBD1 (6 bases). The V end lost 3 bases, the J end lost 0 bases, and 12 bases lay between the germline ends. Germline V CDR1 and CDR2: KGHSH, LQKENI. This CDR3 comprises 16 residues.

This clone has a single count. V gene TRBV19 combines with J gene TRBJ1-1; 11 bases line up with TRBD1. This CDR3 is built from 14 residues. The germline V gene has CDR1 LNHDA and CDR2 SQIVND (reference sequence). The J segment lost 5 bases and the V segment lost 5 bases, leaving 4 bases of the junction unmatched. The CDR3 bases are TGTGCCAGTAGTCCGGACAGGGGGCGGACTGAAGCTTTCTTT. It codes for CASSPDRGRTEAFF.

The chain has TRBV27 and TRBJ2-2; 10 bases align to TRBD2. J gave up 7 bases and V 2 bases, and 4 bases lay outside the gene matches. CDR1 and CDR2 (germline): MNHEY, SMNVEV (reference sequence). This CDR3 is 15 amino acids long. The chain's CDR3 is CASSLLAGEVGELFF. The CDR3 DNA follows: TGTGCCAGCAGTTTACTAGCGGGAGAAGTCGGGGAGCTGTTTTTT.

The rearrangement uses TRBV28 and TRBJ2-7, with 7 bases aligning to TRBD2. The germline V gene encodes CDR1 MDHEN and CDR2 SYDVKM. CDR3 size: 14 residues. V was clipped by 7 bases and J by 1 base; unmatched bases: 7. The CDR3 DNA sequence: TGTGCCAGCACAACGGGGGGAGCTTCCTACGAGCAGTACTTC. Translation gives CASTTGGASYEQYF. The full variable domain, rest sourced from reference TRBV28 and TRBJ2-7, is DVKVTQSSRYLVKRTGEKVFLECVQDMDHENMFWYRQDPGLGLRLIYFSYDVKMKEKGDIPEGYSVSREKKERFSLILESASTNQTSMYLCASTTGGASYEQYFGPGTRLTVT.